The clone carrying this TCR beta chain was counted many times. What it binds is unknown. This CDR3 has 15 amino acids. The V gene's germline CDR1 is SGHTA and CDR2 FQGNSA. The trim removed 5 bases at V and 0 bases at J, leaving 5 bases unmatched. This record comes from a study of molecular identifiers for immune sequencing clone quantification. Study observations and caveats: Clonotypes topping 20 RNA copies carried over 98% of effector molecules but under 1% of naive ones.

Library preparation followed earlier protocols using designated TCR primers. MiXCR was run by TCRdb on the PCR reads, yielding one entry per CDR3 protein. The profile shows 400,000 to 600,000 distinct CDR3 sequences, about 21% of them singletons. The receptor was isolated from a human donor in good health. Some libraries in this study had Jurkat cell RNA spiked in. The sequencing input was naive CD8+ T cells from blood, with Jurkat cell RNA spiked in. Subset given: FACS-sorted CD8+CD4-CCR7+CD45RA+ naive T cells. The J gene is TRBJ2-5, the V gene TRBV7-2; 8 nucleotides align to TRBD1. Written as DNA, the CDR3 is TGTGCCAGCAGCATAGGGACAGGCTACCAAGAGACCCAGTACTTC. This codes for CASSIGTGYQETQYF.